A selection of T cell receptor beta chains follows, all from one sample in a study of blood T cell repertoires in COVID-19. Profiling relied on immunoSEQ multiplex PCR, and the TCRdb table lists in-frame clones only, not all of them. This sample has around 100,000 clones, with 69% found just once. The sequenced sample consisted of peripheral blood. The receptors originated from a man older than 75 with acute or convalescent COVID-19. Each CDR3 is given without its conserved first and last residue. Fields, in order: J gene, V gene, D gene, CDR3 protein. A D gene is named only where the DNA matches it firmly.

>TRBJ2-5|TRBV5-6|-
ASSFVEGRAGETQY
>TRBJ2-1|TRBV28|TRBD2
ASSTGLDGYNEQF
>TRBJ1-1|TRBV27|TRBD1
ASRPTGVGGAF
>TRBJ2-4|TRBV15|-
ATSRDPAGLAKNIQY
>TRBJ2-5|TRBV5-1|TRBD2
ASSAASGKETQY
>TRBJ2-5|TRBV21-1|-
ASSAWGQGKETQY
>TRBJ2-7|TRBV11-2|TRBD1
ASSLNVGGTGAYEQY
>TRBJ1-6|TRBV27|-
ASTPIKWGGYNSPLH
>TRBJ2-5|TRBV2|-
ASIRSGKETQY
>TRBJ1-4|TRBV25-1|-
ASSAASSEKLF
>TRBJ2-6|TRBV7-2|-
ASSSSRHSGANVLT
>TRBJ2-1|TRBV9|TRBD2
ASSAEGGRNEQF
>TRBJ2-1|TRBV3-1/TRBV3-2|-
ASTEGDYNEQF
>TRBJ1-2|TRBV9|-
ASSPQRGGAYGYT
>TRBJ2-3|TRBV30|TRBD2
AWRLAGEGTQY
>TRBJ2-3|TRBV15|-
ATSRGYQANTQY
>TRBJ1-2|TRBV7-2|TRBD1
ASSLETGLGGYT
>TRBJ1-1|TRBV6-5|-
ASSYSFRGHTEAF
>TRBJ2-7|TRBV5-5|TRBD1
ASSLDPGQGIGAY
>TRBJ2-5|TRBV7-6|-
ASSLSPSSSRETQY
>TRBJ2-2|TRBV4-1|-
ASSQGRDTGELF
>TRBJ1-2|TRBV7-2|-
ASSLVGELNYGYT
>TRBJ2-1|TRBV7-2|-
ASSLGHGNYNEQF
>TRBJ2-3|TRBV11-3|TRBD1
ASSQQGTPGDTQY
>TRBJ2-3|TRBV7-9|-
ASSPPSIEGDTQY
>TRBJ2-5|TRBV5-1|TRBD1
ASSPRTGASQETQY
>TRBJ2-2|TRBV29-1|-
SVAAGSITGELF